This passage covers 31 T cell receptor beta chains from one sample sequenced in a study of shared clonotypes between healthy human individuals. Profiling relied on immunoSEQ multiplex PCR, and the TCRdb table lists in-frame clones only, not all of them. This sample has some 1.1 million clones, with 60% to 85% found just once. Sequencing was performed on memory CD4+ T cells from PBMCs. Subset here: CD45RA-negative fraction. These receptors all come from a man between 18 and 35 years old in good health. Some clones in this sample may be carry-over from other donors' samples.

Regarding this clone: Other nucleotide sequences from this sample produce the same CDR3. V usage is TRBV19 and J usage is TRBJ2-5; D is unclear. The germline CDR1 and CDR2 sequences are LNHDA and SQIVND (reference sequence). With 2 bases removed from V and 5 bases from J, the gap between germline ends came to 3 bases. This CDR3 has 11 residues. This chain's CDR3 is CASSIRETQYF. Here the CDR3 DNA reads TGTGCCAGTAGTATAAGGGAGACCCAGTACTTC. Supplemented by reference TRBV19 and TRBJ2-5, the full variable domain reads DGGITQSPKYLFRKEGQNVTLSCEQNLNHDAMYWYRQDPGQGLRLIYYSQIVNDFQKGDIAEGYSVSREKKESFPLTVTSAQKNPTAFYLCASSIRETQYFGPGTRLLVL.

V and J are TRBV5-4 and TRBJ2-3; 10 bases match TRBD2. The ends lost 4 bases at V and 7 bases at J; junction bases unmatched: 9. The CDR3 spans 15 residues. Germline CDR1 and CDR2: SGHNT and YYREEE (reference sequence). The DNA for the CDR3 is TGTGCCAGCAGCCGGACTAGCGGAGAGGAAAATACGCAGTATTTT. Its protein product is CASSRTSGEENTQYF.

The chain has TRBV4-1 and TRBJ1-3; TRBD1 aligns across 7 bases. The J segment lost 0 bases and the V segment lost 4 bases, leaving 3 bases of the junction unmatched. Looked up from germline, CDR1 is MGHRA and CDR2 is YSYEKL. CDR3 length: 15 residues. The CDR3 nucleotides are TGCGCCAGCAGCCTGGGACAGATCTCTGGAAACACCATATATTTT. This encodes CASSLGQISGNTIYF.

The chain carries TRBV5-8 and TRBJ2-3; 10 nucleotides align to TRBD2. Germline lookup yields CDR1 SGHTS and CDR2 YDEGEE. The trim removed 4 bases at V and 2 bases at J, leaving 7 bases unmatched. The CDR3 covers 16 residues. In DNA form, the CDR3 reads TGTGCCAGCAGCAAGGGACTAGCGCTCACCACAGATACGCAGTATTTT. Amino acid sequence: CASSKGLALTTDTQYF.

The chain uses TRBV2 and TRBJ1-2, with D uncertain. Per the germline V gene, CDR1 is SNHLY and CDR2 is FYNNEI. This CDR3 is 12 amino acids long. V was trimmed by 3 bases and J by 8 bases, leaving 10 bases between them. The CDR3 bases are TGTGCCAGCAGTGACGAGGGAAAAGGCTACACCTTC. Translated: CASSDEGKGYTF.

CDR3 sequence: CASSLFYSGELFF. The CDR3 DNA reads as TGTGCCAGCAGCTTATTTTACAGCGGGGAGCTGTTTTTT. This chain uses TRBV11-2 with TRBJ2-2, with D uncertain. The CDR3 sequence is 13 residues long. The ends were cut back, 2 bases at V and 7 bases at J, with 8 bases in the middle. Germline V gives CDR1 SGHAT, CDR2 FQNNGV.

This chain joins TRBV5-8 and TRBJ2-3; possible D gene TRBD1, 6 bases. V gave up 4 bases and J gave up 1 base, with 16 bases separating them. The germline V gene has CDR1 SGHTS and CDR2 YDEGEE. CDR3 length equals 16 residues. CDR3 DNA: TGTGCCAGCAGCCCCAGGGGTGGGGGCGGCACAGATACGCAGTATTTT. As protein: CASSPRGGGGTDTQYF.

The chain links TRBV5-1 to TRBJ2-5; 10 bases fit TRBD1. The germline gives CDR1 SGHRS, CDR2 YFSETQ. The V and J ends lost 6 bases and 0 bases, in that order; junction bases with no gene match: 8. CDR3 length: 16 residues. Here the CDR3 DNA reads TGCGCCAGCACCCGCGGAGGGACAGGGGACCAAGAGACCCAGTACTTC. It yields the protein CASTRGGTGDQETQYF.

J is TRBJ1-2 and V is TRBV6-1; D not certain. V was pared by 5 bases and J by 7 bases, with 17 bases between. The CDR3 sequence is 14 residues long. Germline CDR1 and CDR2: MNHNS and SASEGT. The CDR3 reads CASSTRTAEGGYTF. Here the CDR3 DNA reads TGTGCCAGCAGTACCCGGACCGCTGAGGGTGGCTACACCTTC.

The rearrangement links TRBV2 to TRBJ2-3; maybe TRBD2 (6 bases). CDR1 is SNHLY, CDR2 FYNNEI, per germline. Deletions cut 6 bases from V and 0 bases from J, with 16 bases between. The CDR3 is 16 amino acids. CDR3 amino acids: CASRPPSSVSTDTQYF. The CDR3 DNA is TGTGCCAGCAGGCCTCCTTCTAGCGTTAGCACAGATACGCAGTATTTT.

This clone came up a few times. This chain uses TRBV18 with TRBJ1-1; TRBD1 matches at 10 bases. Unmatched junction bases numbered 5, after V lost 3 bases and J lost 4 bases. The CDR3 sequence is 15 residues long. CDR1 and CDR2 (germline): KGHSH, LQKENI. CDR3: CASSPDRGLITEAFF. The CDR3 DNA reads as TGTGCCAGCTCACCCGACAGGGGGCTAATCACTGAAGCTTTCTTT.

The genes are TRBV5-1 and TRBJ1-2; maybe TRBD1 (5 bases). V lost 0 bases and J lost 8, with 14 bases in between. This CDR3 contains 14 residues. The germline V gene encodes CDR1 SGHRS and CDR2 YFSETQ. In nucleotides, the CDR3 is TGCGCCAGCAGCTTGGAATGGGGCGCGGGAGGCTACACCTTC. It is translated as CASSLEWGAGGYTF.

As to this clone: Other DNA variants within this sample encode the same CDR3. This chain links TRBV5-1 with TRBJ2-2; D is undetermined. V lost 5 bases and J 0 bases, leaving 8 bases between the germline ends. The CDR3 contains 14 residues. The V gene's germline CDR1 is SGHRS and CDR2 YFSETQ. CDR3 nucleotide sequence: TGCGCCAGCAGGAGGTTAACGAACACCGGGGAGCTGTTTTTT. It codes for CASRRLTNTGELFF.

This clone was detected only a few times. At the DNA level, this CDR3 is encoded by other sequences in the same sample as well. V gene TRBV5-1 combines with J gene TRBJ2-7; D not certain. Per germline, CDR1 SGHRS and CDR2 YFSETQ. Trimming took off 0 bases at V and 4 bases at J, with 2 bases between the two ends. The CDR3 totals 11 residues. In DNA form, the CDR3 reads TGCGCCAGCAGCTTGGCTTACGAGCAGTACTTC. Translated, it gives CASSLAYEQYF.

This rearrangement joins TRBV5-4 to TRBJ2-6; 11 bases agree with TRBD2. The J segment lost 4 bases and the V segment lost 4 bases, leaving 13 bases of the junction unmatched. Germline CDR1 SGHNT, CDR2 YYREEE (reference sequence). The CDR3 is 19 amino acids. CDR3 coding DNA: TGTGCCAGCAGCCCTTGGATAGCGGGAGGGCCTGGGGGGGCCAACGTCCTGACTTTC. Amino acids: CASSPWIAGGPGGANVLTF.

Notes on this clone: The same CDR3 arises from other DNA sequences in this sample as well. The chain uses TRBV7-2 and TRBJ2-7; TRBD2 matches at 7 bases. The V gene's germline CDR1 is SGHTA and CDR2 FQGNSA. V dropped 4 bases and J dropped 6; count of bases not matched to a gene: 0. This CDR3 has 11 residues. Here the CDR3 DNA reads TGTGCCAGCAGCTCGGGGGGCGAGCAGTACTTC. It encodes CASSSGGEQYF.

This clone has a handful of counts. V usage is TRBV7-3 and J usage is TRBJ2-1, with D possibly being TRBD1 (6 bases). The CDR3 runs 12 residues. Germline V gene sequence: CDR1 SGHTA, CDR2 FQGTGA. V was clipped by 4 bases and J by 7 bases, with 8 bases between them. CDR3: CASSSQGNEQFF. The CDR3 region has the DNA TGTGCCAGCAGCTCCCAGGGGAATGAGCAGTTCTTC. The full variable domain, in which reference TRBV7-3 and TRBJ2-1 provide the parts outside the CDR3, is GAGVSQTPSNKVTEKGKYVELRCDPISGHTALYWYRQSLGQGPEFLIYFQGTGAADDSGLPNDRFFAVRPEGSVSTLKIQRTERGDSAVYLCASSSQGNEQFFGPGTRLTVL.

The chain has TRBV5-1 and TRBJ2-7; D may be TRBD2 (6 bases). Germline CDR1 SGHRS, CDR2 YFSETQ. The CDR3 is 15 residues long. The V end was cut by 2 bases, the J end by 6 bases, with 18 bases between. The CDR3 loop is CASSLGLWTSGEQYF. In DNA, the CDR3 is TGCGCCAGCAGCTTAGGACTATGGACTTCGGGCGAGCAGTACTTC.

The genes are TRBV28 and TRBJ1-2; D not certain. V was cut by 4 bases and J by 8 bases, with 8 bases left in between. This CDR3 region has 11 residues. The germline V gene encodes CDR1 MDHEN and CDR2 SYDVKM. The CDR3 coding sequence is TGTGCCAGCAGTTCCGGGGTGGGCTACACCTTC. Translated, it gives CASSSGVGYTF.

V gene TRBV6-6 combines with J gene TRBJ2-2; D gene ambiguous. Germline V lookup: CDR1 MNHNY, CDR2 SVGAGI (reference sequence). The V gene lost 6 bases and the J gene lost 0 bases, with 5 bases spanning the gap. The CDR3 spans 13 residues. The CDR3 reads CASRTSNTGELFF. CDR3 sequence (DNA): TGTGCCAGCAGGACGTCGAACACCGGGGAGCTGTTTTTT.

This clone has a handful of counts. DNA of the CDR3: TGTGCCAGCAGCTTTGATACAGGGCAAGGAGGTGGCTACACCTTC. The encoded protein is CASSFDTGQGGGYTF. The chain links TRBV7-9 to TRBJ1-2; maybe TRBD1 (6 bases). Germline V lookup: CDR1 SEHNR, CDR2 FQNEAQ (reference sequence). V lost 3 bases and J lost 7, with 18 bases in between. The CDR3 runs to 15 residues.

The chain carries TRBV7-6 and TRBJ2-2; perhaps TRBD2 as D (6 bases). CDR1 is SGHVS, CDR2 FNYEAQ, per germline. The CDR3 length is 15 residues. The V end was cut by 0 bases, the J end by 1 base, with 6 bases between. Here the CDR3 DNA reads TGTGCCAGCAGCTTAGCGGGACTGAACACCGGGGAGCTGTTTTTT. Amino acids: CASSLAGLNTGELFF.

The chain is built from TRBV6-5 and TRBJ2-3; D is unclear. From germline, CDR1 is MNHEY and CDR2 SVGAGI. The CDR3 runs 14 residues. Trimming took 0 bases from V and 4 from J, leaving 8 bases between them. CDR3 amino acids: CASSYSLGADTQYF. The CDR3 region has the DNA TGTGCCAGCAGTTACTCGTTGGGCGCAGATACGCAGTATTTT.

Details on this clone: This CDR3 is also generated by other DNA sequences in the sample. The V and J genes are TRBV5-1 and TRBJ2-2; D is possibly TRBD1 or TRBD2 (5 bases each). The V gene lost 7 bases and the J gene lost 0 bases, with 13 bases spanning the gap. This CDR3 spans 15 amino acids. The V gene's germline CDR1 is SGHRS and CDR2 YFSETQ. CDR3 in amino acids: CASSLTGPNTGELFF. In DNA form, the CDR3 reads TGCGCCAGCTCCCTTACGGGGCCGAACACCGGGGAGCTGTTTTTT. The variable domain in full, with the rest retrieved from reference TRBV5-1 and TRBJ2-2, is KAGVTQTPRYLIKTRGQQVTLSCSPISGHRSVSWYQQTPGQGLQFLFEYFSETQRNKGNFPGRFSGRQFSNSRSEMNVSTLELGDSALYLCASSLTGPNTGELFFGEGSRLTVL.

Comment on this clone: Different DNA sequences within this sample yield the same CDR3. The rearrangement joins TRBV5-4 to TRBJ2-2; D is perhaps TRBD2 (5 bases). CDR3 length equals 13 residues. The germline V gene encodes CDR1 SGHNT and CDR2 YYREEE (reference sequence). Trimming took off 7 bases at V and 0 bases at J, with 7 bases between the two ends. CDR3 sequence (DNA): TGTGCCAGCCGGGGAGCGAACACCGGGGAGCTGTTTTTT. Protein product: CASRGANTGELFF.

V and J are TRBV7-3 and TRBJ2-2, with D maybe TRBD1 (5 bases). The CDR3 loop spans 15 amino acids. Trimming pared 2 bases from V and 2 bases from J, leaving 9 bases between. CDR1 is SGHTA, CDR2 FQGTGA, per germline. CDR3 sequence: CASSLGQVNTGELFF. CDR3 coding DNA: TGTGCCAGCAGCTTAGGACAAGTTAACACCGGGGAGCTGTTTTTT.

The chain recombines TRBV5-1 with TRBJ1-5, with D perhaps TRBD1 (5 bases). From germline, CDR1 is SGHRS and CDR2 YFSETQ. There are 17 residues in the CDR3. Trimming left V 5 bases short and J 0 bases short, with 18 bases between. This CDR3 reads CASSPPTWTNSNQPQHF. As DNA, the CDR3 is TGCGCCAGCAGTCCCCCGACCTGGACAAATAGCAATCAGCCCCAGCATTTT.

CDR3 loop: CASSLLWAGNTIYF. CDR3 nucleotides: TGTGCCAGCAGTTTACTATGGGCTGGAAACACCATATATTTT. This sequence joins TRBV28 and TRBJ1-3; no definite D call. CDR1 and CDR2 from the germline V gene are MDHEN and SYDVKM. This CDR3 is built from 14 residues. Trimming left V 2 bases short and J 2 bases short, with 7 bases between.

The V call is TRBV5-6, the J call TRBJ2-1; 7 nucleotides line up with TRBD1. V dropped 4 bases and J dropped 2; count of bases not matched to a gene: 9. The CDR3 consists of 16 residues. In germline, CDR1 is SGHDT, CDR2 YYEEEE. The CDR3 DNA sequence: TGTGCCAGCAGCCAAGTCCCGGGACAGCCCTACAATGAGCAGTTCTTC. This codes for CASSQVPGQPYNEQFF.

Turning to this clone: Just one base apart from a much larger clone, this may be a read error. This CDR3 is also generated by other DNA sequences in the sample. V and J are TRBV7-2 and TRBJ2-7; D might be TRBD2 (6 bases). CDR3 length: 14 residues. Germline CDR1 is SGHTA and CDR2 is FQGNSA. V dropped 1 base and J dropped 0 bases, with 7 bases sitting between them. The CDR3 DNA follows: TGTGCCAGCAGCTTAGGGAGGGGCTCCTACGAGCAGTACTTC. Protein: CASSLGRGSYEQYF.

CDR3 protein: CASSLETGSFSYEQYF. The CDR3 region has the DNA TGTGCCAGCAGCTTGGAGACAGGGAGCTTCTCCTACGAGCAGTACTTC. This rearrangement joins TRBV5-8 to TRBJ2-7; 7 bases map to TRBD1. With 0 bases clipped from V and 0 bases from J, the junction kept 6 bases outside the gene matches. The CDR3 runs to 16 residues. Germline V gives CDR1 SGHTS, CDR2 YDEGEE.